The 15 T cell receptor beta chains below were found in one sample sequenced in a study of T cells after yellow fever vaccination. From the 5' RACE reads, TCRdb called clonotypes with MiXCR, one entry per CDR3 protein. The table lists hundreds of thousands of distinct CDR3 sequences, 3.6% of them singletons, with roughly a quarter in the top ten. Sequenced material: PBMCs, taken on the day of the yellow fever booster vaccination. These TCRs come from a man aged 18-30 years who received the YFV17D yellow fever vaccine.

The chain joins TRBV29-1 to TRBJ2-7; D call uncertain. V lost 7 bases and J lost 6, with 13 bases in between. CDR1 is SQVTM and CDR2 is ANQGSEA in the germline V gene. The CDR3 consists of 11 residues. Here the CDR3 reads CSGVVLGEQYF. The CDR3 coding sequence is TGCAGCGGCGTAGTCCTAGGCGAGCAGTACTTC.

This clonotype showed up just a few times. This chain links TRBV27 with TRBJ1-5; 9 bases map to TRBD1. Germline-derived CDR1 and CDR2 are MNHEY and SMNVEV (reference sequence). V shed 3 bases and J 5 bases; nucleotides not matched to a gene: 5. The CDR3 consists of 15 residues. Written as DNA, the CDR3 is TGTGCCAGCAGTTTTAACAGGGGGCGAGATCAGCCCCAGCATTTT. Its protein product is CASSFNRGRDQPQHF.

The genes are TRBV7-9 and TRBJ2-2, with 8 bases that match TRBD2. The CDR3 consists of 16 residues. Germline values: CDR1 SEHNR, CDR2 FQNEAQ (reference sequence). Unmatched junction bases numbered 8, after V lost 5 bases and J lost 3 bases. Here the CDR3 reads CASSRRSGVDTGELFF. The CDR3 DNA sequence: TGTGCCAGCAGCCGACGTAGCGGGGTCGACACCGGGGAGCTGTTTTTT.

This chain joins TRBV3-1 and TRBJ2-2; D unresolved. Germline values: CDR1 LGHDT, CDR2 YNNKEL (reference sequence). V lost 1 base and J 4 bases, leaving 13 bases between the germline ends. The CDR3 length is 16 residues. The CDR3 protein is CASSQAPQVGTGELFF. The CDR3 nucleotides read TGTGCCAGCAGCCAAGCGCCCCAGGTGGGCACCGGGGAGCTGTTTTTT.

This clonotype was seen at least ten times. The genes are TRBV6-5 and TRBJ1-2; no firm D call. Germline CDR1 MNHEY, CDR2 SVGAGI. This CDR3 has 15 residues. Trimming pared 3 bases from V and 4 bases from J, leaving 15 bases between. The CDR3 loop is CASSYSLANFYGYTF. CDR3 coding DNA: TGTGCCAGCAGTTATTCCCTGGCAAACTTCTATGGCTACACCTTC.

At least ten counts were recorded for this clonotype. The rearrangement joins TRBV20-1 to TRBJ2-7; D remains unclear. Germline V gene lookup returns CDR1 DFQATT and CDR2 SNEGSKA (reference sequence). The CDR3 has 12 residues. V was trimmed by 0 bases and J by 1 base, leaving 4 bases between them. CDR3 nucleotide sequence: TGCAGTGCTAGAGACAGGTCCTACGAGCAGTACGTC. Amino acids: CSARDRSYEQYV.

V gene TRBV10-3 combines with J gene TRBJ2-7; D may be TRBD1 (6 bases). CDR3 length: 14 residues. V was shortened by 4 bases and J by 4 bases, with 14 bases between the two germline ends. Germline-derived CDR1 and CDR2 are ENHRY and SYGVKD. Here the CDR3 reads CAISGTPQGYEQYF. CDR3 coding DNA: TGTGCCATCAGTGGGACACCCCAGGGGTACGAGCAGTACTTC.

This clonotype was observed a handful of times. This chain joins TRBV19 and TRBJ1-1; D uncertain. The CDR3 covers 13 residues. V was pared by 3 bases and J by 0 bases, with 5 bases between. Germline values: CDR1 LNHDA, CDR2 SQIVND (reference sequence). This CDR3 is CASSIELNTEAFF. In DNA form, the CDR3 reads TGTGCCAGTAGTATCGAACTGAACACTGAAGCTTTCTTT.

The V call is TRBV12-3 or TRBV12-4, the J call TRBJ2-3, with a weak D call TRBD1 (5 bases). The DNA end favors TRBJ1-5, so the J call may be wrong. This CDR3 comprises 17 residues. CDR3 region: CASSFTTSGGIADTQHF. The CDR3 DNA reads as TGTGCCAGCAGTTTCACAACTAGCGGGGGGATCGCAGATACGCAGCATTTT.

The chain combines TRBV20-1 with TRBJ1-1; D uncertain. The CDR3 has 13 amino acids. Trimming cost V 3 bases and J 10 bases, with 18 bases left between them. Germline V gene sequence: CDR1 DFQATT, CDR2 SNEGSKA (reference sequence). The CDR3 nucleotides are TGCAGTGCTAGCTCCAACATCGGTCTTCTAGCTTTCTTT. Its translation: CSASSNIGLLAFF.

This clonotype was seen a handful of times. The chain is built from TRBV6-2 or TRBV6-3 and TRBJ2-5; D might be TRBD1 (5 bases). Trimming stripped 5 bases from V and 2 bases from J, with 12 bases between. The CDR3 contains 14 residues. Germline V gives CDR1 MNHEY, CDR2 SVGEGT. The CDR3 loop reads CASSELRVQETQYF. The CDR3 nucleotides read TGTGCCAGCAGTGAACTCAGGGTTCAAGAGACCCAGTACTTC.

This clonotype occurred a few times. V usage is TRBV7-2 and J usage is TRBJ1-1, with 8 bases identical to TRBD1. The CDR3 is 14 amino acids. Germline-derived CDR1 and CDR2 are SGHTA and FQGNSA. The trim removed 0 bases at V and 5 bases at J, leaving 2 bases unmatched. In DNA, the CDR3 is TGTGCCAGCAGCTTAGCGTGGACAGGGACTGAAGCTTTCTTT. Amino acids: CASSLAWTGTEAFF.

This clonotype was counted a few times. The J gene is TRBJ2-1, the V gene TRBV21-1; the DNA was not used to check the table's D call, TRBD2. TRBV21-1 is designated a pseudogene. The CDR3 runs 20 residues. The CDR3 sequence: CASSNQTSGGPDLSYNEQFF. The CDR3 nucleotides read TGTGCCAGCAGCAACCAGACTAGCGGGGGGCCTGATCTTTCCTACAATGAGCAGTTCTTC.

This clonotype turned up a few times. In nucleotides, the CDR3 is TGTGCCAGCAGTTCAAGGGGGCTCACAGATACGCAGTATTTT. Translated, it gives CASSSRGLTDTQYF. The V call is TRBV6-6, the J call TRBJ2-3; 7 nucleotides align to TRBD1. This CDR3 has 14 residues. Germline trimming cut 4 bases from V and 2 bases from J; bases unmatched to any gene: 3. Per the germline V gene, CDR1 is MNHNY and CDR2 is SVGAGI (reference sequence).

At least ten counts were recorded for this clonotype. The chain has TRBV20-1 and TRBJ2-1; 8 bases agree with TRBD2. Trimming cost V 3 bases and J 9 bases; bases outside gene matches: 4. The CDR3 has 12 amino acids. Per the germline V gene, CDR1 is DFQATT and CDR2 is SNEGSKA (reference sequence). CDR3 DNA: TGCAGTGCTAGCGGGGGGGCTCTTGAGCAGTTCTTC. Its translation is CSASGGALEQFF.